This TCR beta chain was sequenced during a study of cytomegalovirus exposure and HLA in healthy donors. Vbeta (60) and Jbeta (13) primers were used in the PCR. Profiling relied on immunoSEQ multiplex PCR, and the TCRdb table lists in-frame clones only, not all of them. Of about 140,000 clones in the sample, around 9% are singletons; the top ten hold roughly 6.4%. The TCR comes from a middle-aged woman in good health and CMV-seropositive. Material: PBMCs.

CDR3 DNA sequence: TGCGCCAGCAGCCCATTGACTAGCGGGTCGGGCGTCACCTACGAGCAGTACTTC. Protein sequence: CASSPLTSGSGVTYEQYF. The gene calls are TRBV5-1 and TRBJ2-7; 10 bases map to TRBD2. J lost 2 bases, V lost 4 bases, and 15 bases had no gene match. CDR3 size: 18 residues. Germline-derived CDR1 and CDR2 are SGHRS and YFSETQ.